This paragraph reports one TCR beta chain. The target antigen is unknown. This specimen comes from a study of identical twins. General study findings and limits: The abundant beta clonotypes from cord blood had fewer insertions, and memory repertoires had none of this.

One entry per CDR3 protein results from TCRdb running MiXCR on the 5' RACE reads. This sample has roughly 720,000 distinct CDR3 sequences, with over 15% found just once. CDR1 is LGHNA, CDR2 YNFKEQ, per germline. The ends lost 0 bases at V and 4 bases at J; junction bases unmatched: 14. The CDR3 extends over 19 amino acids. The data also belong to a second study, concerning T cells expressing NK-cell markers. That work adds: A range of roughly 1.0-8% of CD8+ T cells consisted of dominant NKG2C+ clonotypes in 5 to 7 donors.

This clonotype was obtained from a woman under 30 in good health. This rearrangement joins TRBV4-2 to TRBJ2-3; 9 bases map to TRBD1. The sample was PBMCs. Written as DNA, the CDR3 is TGTGCCAGCAGCCAAGACACCCTATCCACAGGGGGCGCCCCAGATACGCAGTATTTT. It yields the protein CASSQDTLSTGGAPDTQYF.